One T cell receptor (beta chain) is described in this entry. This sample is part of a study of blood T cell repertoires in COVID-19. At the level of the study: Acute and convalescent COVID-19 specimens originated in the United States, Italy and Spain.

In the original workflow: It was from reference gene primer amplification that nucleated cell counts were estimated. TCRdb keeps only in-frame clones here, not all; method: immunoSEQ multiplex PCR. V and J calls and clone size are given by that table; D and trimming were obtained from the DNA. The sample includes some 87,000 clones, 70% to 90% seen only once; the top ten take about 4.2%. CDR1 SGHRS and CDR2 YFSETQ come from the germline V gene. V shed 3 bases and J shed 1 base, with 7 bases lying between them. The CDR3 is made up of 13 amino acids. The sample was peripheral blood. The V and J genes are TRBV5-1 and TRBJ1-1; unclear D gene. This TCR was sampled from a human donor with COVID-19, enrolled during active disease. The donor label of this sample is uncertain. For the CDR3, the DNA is TGCGCCAGCAGCTGGGAGGGGAACACTGAAGCTTTCTTT. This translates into CASSWEGNTEAFF.